This TCR beta chain was profiled in a study of shared clonotypes between healthy human individuals. Study summary: Serving as donors were a couple of women and a few men, whose ages spanned 18 to 49.

The CDR3 totals 15 residues. V was pared by 1 base and J by 3 bases, with 4 bases of the junction left unmatched. CDR1 and CDR2 (germline): SGHAT, FQNNGV. When samples were unsorted, 85 million to 95 million PBMCs were used for genomic DNA. PCR replicates from unsorted PBMC used approximately 290 ng DNA, and this amount was approximately 30,000 T cell genomes. The protocol was immunoSEQ multiplex PCR, while the TCRdb copy is restricted to in-frame clones and leaves out a portion. This table holds about half a million clones, over 70% found once. The receptor was derived from a woman in her 40s in good health. Some clones in this sample may be carry-over from other donors' samples. The chain carries TRBV11-2 and TRBJ2-7; 9 bases are a match to TRBD1. Sequencing was done on a sample of PBMCs. In DNA form, the CDR3 reads TGTGCCAGCAGCTTAGCTGGACAGGGGCACTACGAGCAGTACTTC. Translation gives CASSLAGQGHYEQYF.